This TCR beta chain was retrieved from a study of siplizumab effects on memory and regulatory T cells. Study-wide points: Among mappable alloreactive CD4+ clones, the Treg-derived fraction averaged nearly 70% with siplizumab versus less than 35% in controls.

Remarks on this clone: Its specificity is unknown.

Generated by immunoSEQ multiplex PCR, the TCRdb table keeps only in-frame clones and is missing some. The sample carries around 100,000 clones, 94% recorded once. Germline V lookup: CDR1 SGHDT, CDR2 YYEEEE. Trimming removed 4 bases from V and 7 bases from J, with 11 bases in between. The length of the CDR3 is 13 residues. The sequence was collected from a human donor in good health. The sequenced material came from non-Treg CD4+ T cells sorted from blood. V is TRBV5-6 and J is TRBJ1-4; tentative D call: TRBD1 (5 bases). The DNA for the CDR3 is TGTGCCAGCAGCGGTGGGACCTCTGAAAAACTGTTTTTT. Residues: CASSGGTSEKLFF. The full variable domain, completed using reference TRBV5-6 and TRBJ1-4, is DAGVTQSPTHLIKTRGQQVTLRCSPKSGHDTVSWYQQALGQGPQFIFQYYEEEERQRGNFPDRFSGHQFPNYSSELNVNALLLGDSALYLCASSGGTSEKLFFGSGTQLSVL.